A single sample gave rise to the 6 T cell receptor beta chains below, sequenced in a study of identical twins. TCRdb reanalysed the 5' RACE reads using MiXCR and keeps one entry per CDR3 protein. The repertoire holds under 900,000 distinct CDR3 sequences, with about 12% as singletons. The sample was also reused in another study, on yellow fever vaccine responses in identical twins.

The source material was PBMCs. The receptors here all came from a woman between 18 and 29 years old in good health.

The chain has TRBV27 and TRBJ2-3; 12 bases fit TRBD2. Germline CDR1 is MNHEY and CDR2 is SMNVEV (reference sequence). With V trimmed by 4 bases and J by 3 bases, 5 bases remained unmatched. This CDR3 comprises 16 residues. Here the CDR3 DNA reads TGTGCCAGCAGTTCCCGGACTAGCGGGAAAACAGATACGCAGTATTTT. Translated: CASSSRTSGKTDTQYF.

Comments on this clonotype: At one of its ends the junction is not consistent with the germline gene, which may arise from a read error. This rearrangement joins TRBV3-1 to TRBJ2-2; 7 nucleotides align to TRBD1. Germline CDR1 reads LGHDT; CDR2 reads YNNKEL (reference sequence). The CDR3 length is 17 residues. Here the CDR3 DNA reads TGTACCAGCAGCCAAGATTTTTTAAGGGGGCGGACCGGGGAGCTGTTTTTT. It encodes CTSSQDFLRGRTGELFF. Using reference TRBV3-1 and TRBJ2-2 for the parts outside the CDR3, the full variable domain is DTAVSQTPKYLVTQMGNDKSIKCEQNLGHDTMYWYKQDSKKFLKIMFSYNNKELIINETVPNRFSPKSPDKAHLNLHINSLELGDSAVYFCTSSQDFLRGRTGELFFGEGSRLTVL.

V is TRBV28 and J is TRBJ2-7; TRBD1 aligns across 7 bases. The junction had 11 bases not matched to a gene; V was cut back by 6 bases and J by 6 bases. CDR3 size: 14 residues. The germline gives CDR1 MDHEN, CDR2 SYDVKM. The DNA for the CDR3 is TGTGCCAGCAGAGAGGGGGCTAGTTCAATCGAGCAGTACTTC. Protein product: CASREGASSIEQYF.

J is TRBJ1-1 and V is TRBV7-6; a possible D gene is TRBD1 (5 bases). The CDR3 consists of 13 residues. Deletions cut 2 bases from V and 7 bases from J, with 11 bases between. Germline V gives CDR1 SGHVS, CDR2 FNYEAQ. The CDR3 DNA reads TGTGCCAGCAGCTTATTCGGGGCGGTTGAAGCTTTCTTT. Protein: CASSLFGAVEAFF.

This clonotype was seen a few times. DNA of the CDR3: TGTGCCACCAGCAGAACAGGGGCGCTGGGTAATGAAAAACTGTTTTTT. Translation gives CATSRTGALGNEKLFF. This chain links TRBV15 with TRBJ1-4; 7 bases fit TRBD1. Per germline, CDR1 LNHNV and CDR2 YYDKDF (reference sequence). CDR3 length equals 16 residues. Germline trimming cut 2 bases from V and 4 bases from J; bases unmatched to any gene: 7.

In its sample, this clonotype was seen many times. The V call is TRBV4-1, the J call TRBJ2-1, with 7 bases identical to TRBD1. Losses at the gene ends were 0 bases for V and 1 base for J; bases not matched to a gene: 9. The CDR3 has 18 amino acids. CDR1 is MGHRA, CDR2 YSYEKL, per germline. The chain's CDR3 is CASSQDHLQTGSYNEQFF. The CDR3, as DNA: TGCGCCAGCAGCCAAGATCACCTCCAGACAGGGTCCTACAATGAGCAGTTCTTC.